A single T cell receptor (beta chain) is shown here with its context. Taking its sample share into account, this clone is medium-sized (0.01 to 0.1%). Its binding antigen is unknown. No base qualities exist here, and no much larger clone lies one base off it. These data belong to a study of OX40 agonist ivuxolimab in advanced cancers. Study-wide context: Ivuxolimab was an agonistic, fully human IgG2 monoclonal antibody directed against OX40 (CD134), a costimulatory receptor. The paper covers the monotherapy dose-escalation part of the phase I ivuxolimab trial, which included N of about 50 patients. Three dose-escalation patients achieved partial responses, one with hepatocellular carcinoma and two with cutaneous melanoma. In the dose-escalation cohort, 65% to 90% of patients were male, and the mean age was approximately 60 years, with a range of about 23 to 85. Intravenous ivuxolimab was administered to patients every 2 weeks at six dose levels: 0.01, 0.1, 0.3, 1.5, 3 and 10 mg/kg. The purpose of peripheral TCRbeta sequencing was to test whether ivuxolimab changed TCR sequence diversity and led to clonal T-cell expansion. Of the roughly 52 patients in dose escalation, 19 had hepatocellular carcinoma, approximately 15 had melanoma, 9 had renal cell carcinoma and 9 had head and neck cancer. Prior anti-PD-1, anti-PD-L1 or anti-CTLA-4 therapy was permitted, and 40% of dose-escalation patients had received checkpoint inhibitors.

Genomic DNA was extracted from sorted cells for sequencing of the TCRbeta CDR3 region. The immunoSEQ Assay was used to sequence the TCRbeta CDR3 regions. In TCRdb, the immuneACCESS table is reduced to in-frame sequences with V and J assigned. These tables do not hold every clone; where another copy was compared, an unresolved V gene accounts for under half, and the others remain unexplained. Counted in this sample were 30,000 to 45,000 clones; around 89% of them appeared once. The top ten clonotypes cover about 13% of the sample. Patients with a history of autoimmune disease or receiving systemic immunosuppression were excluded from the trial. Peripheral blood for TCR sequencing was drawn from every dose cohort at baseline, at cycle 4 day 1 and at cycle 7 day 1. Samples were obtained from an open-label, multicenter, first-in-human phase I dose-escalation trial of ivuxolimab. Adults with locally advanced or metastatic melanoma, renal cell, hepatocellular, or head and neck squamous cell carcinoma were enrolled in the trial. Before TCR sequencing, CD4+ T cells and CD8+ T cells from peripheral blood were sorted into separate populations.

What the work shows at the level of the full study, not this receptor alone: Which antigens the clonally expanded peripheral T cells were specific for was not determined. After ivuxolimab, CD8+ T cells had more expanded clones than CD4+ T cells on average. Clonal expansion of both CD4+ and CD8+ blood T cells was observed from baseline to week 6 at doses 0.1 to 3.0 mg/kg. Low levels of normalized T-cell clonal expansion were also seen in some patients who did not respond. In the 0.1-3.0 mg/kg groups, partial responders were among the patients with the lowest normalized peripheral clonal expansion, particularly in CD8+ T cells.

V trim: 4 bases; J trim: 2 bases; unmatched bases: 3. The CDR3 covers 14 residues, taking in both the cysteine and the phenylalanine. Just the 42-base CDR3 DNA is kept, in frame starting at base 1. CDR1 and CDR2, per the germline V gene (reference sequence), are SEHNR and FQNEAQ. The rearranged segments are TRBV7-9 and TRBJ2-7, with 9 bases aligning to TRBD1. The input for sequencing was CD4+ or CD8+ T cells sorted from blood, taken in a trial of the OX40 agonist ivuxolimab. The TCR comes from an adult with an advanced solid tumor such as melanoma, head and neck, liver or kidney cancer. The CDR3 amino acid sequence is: CASSYRDRAYEQYF. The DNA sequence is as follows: TGTGCCAGCAGCTACCGGGACAGGGCCTACGAGCAGTACTTC.